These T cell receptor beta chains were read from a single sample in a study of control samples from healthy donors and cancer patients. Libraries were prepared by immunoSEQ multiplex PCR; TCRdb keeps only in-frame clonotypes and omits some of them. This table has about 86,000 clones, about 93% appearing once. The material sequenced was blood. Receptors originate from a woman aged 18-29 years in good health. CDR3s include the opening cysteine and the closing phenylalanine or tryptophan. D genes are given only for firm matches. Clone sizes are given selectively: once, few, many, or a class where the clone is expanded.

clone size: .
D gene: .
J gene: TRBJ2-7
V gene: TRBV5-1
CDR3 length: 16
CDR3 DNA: TGCGCCAGCAGCTTGGCGTGGAAATCGGGGTCCTACGAGCAGTACTTC
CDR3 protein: CASSLAWKSGSYEQYF

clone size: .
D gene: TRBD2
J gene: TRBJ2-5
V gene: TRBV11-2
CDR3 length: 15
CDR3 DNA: TGTGCCAGCAGCTTCTCGCTAGCGGGGGCCGAGACCCAGTACTTC
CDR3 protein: CASSFSLAGAETQYF

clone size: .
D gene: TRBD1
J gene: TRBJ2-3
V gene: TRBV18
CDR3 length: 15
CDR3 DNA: TGTGCCAGCTCACCATGGGACAGGGGCATGAATACGCAGTATTTT
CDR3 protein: CASSPWDRGMNTQYF

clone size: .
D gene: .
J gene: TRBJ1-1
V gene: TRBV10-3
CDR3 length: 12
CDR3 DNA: TGTGCCATCAGTAAGGGATTCACTGAAGCTTTCTTT
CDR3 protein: CAISKGFTEAFF

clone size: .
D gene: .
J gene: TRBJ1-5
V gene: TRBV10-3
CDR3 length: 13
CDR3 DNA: TGTGCCATCAGTGAGCAGGGCAATCAGCCCCAGCATTTT
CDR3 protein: CAISEQGNQPQHF

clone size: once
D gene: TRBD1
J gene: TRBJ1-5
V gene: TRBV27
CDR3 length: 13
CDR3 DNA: TGTGCCAGCAGTTATCAGGGGGCACAGCCCCAGCATTTT
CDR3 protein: CASSYQGAQPQHF

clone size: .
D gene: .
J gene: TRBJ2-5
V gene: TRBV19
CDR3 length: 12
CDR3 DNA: TGTGCCAGTAGTATTCCAGGGGAGACCCAGTACTTC
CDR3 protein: CASSIPGETQYF

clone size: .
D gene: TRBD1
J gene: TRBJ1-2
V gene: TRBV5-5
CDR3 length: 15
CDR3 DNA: TGTGCCAGCAGCTTCAGGGACAGGGGTAGATATGGCTACACCTTC
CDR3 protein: CASSFRDRGRYGYTF

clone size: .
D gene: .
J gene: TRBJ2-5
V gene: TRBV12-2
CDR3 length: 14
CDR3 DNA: TGTGCGCAGGTGGGGGTGAGTAAACAAGAGACCCAGTACTTC
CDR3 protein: CAQVGVSKQETQYF

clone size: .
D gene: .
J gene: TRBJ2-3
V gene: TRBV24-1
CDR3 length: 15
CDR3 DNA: TGTGCCACCAGGGAGGGACAGTCGGGCACAGATACGCAGTATTTT
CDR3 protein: CATREGQSGTDTQYF

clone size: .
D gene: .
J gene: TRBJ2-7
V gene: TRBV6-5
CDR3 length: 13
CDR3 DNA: TGTGCCAGCAGTCGACAACGGTGGTACGAGCAGTACTTC
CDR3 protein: CASSRQRWYEQYF

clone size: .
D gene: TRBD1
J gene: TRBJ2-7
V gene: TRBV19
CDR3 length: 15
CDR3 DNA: TGTGCCAGTAGTCTACCGGGACAGGGGTTAGAGGAGCAGTACTTC
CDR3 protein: CASSLPGQGLEEQYF

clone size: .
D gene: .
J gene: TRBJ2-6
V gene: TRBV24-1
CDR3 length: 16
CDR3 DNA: TGTGCCACCAGTGAGGGCACAGGGACTGGGGCCAACGTCCTGACTTTC
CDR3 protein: CATSEGTGTGANVLTF

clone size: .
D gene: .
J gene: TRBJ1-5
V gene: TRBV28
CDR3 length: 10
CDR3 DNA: TGTGCCAGCGGAAATCAGCCCCAGCATTTT
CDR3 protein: CASGNQPQHF

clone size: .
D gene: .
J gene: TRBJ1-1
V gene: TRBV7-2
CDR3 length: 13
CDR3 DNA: TGTGCCAGCAGCTTCTGGGTCGGCACTGAAGCTTTCTTT
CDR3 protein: CASSFWVGTEAFF

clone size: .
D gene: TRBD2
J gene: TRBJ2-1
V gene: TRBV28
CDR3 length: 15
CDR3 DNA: TGTGCCAGCAATTTTGGCGGGGGGTATTACAATGAGCAGTTCTTC
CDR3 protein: CASNFGGGYYNEQFF

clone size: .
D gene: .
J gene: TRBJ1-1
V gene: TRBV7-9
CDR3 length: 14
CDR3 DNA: TGTGCCAGCAGCTTCCAGGGACCTAACACTGAAGCTTTCTTT
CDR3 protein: CASSFQGPNTEAFF

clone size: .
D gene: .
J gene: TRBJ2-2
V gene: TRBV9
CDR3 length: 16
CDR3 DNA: TGTGCCAGCAGCGTAGTGACAACTACACTCACCGGGGAGCTGTTTTTT
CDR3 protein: CASSVVTTTLTGELFF

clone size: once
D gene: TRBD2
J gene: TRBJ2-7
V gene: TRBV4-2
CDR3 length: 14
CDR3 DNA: TGTGCCAGCAGCCCAGAACCTAGCGGGTGGGTCCGGGACTTC
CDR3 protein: CASSPEPSGWVRDF

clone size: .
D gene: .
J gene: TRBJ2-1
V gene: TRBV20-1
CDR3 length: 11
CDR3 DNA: TGCAGTTCCAACCATCAGGACGAGCAGTTCTTC
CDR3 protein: CSSNHQDEQFF

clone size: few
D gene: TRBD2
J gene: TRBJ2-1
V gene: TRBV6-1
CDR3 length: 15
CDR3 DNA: TGTGCCAGCAGTGAAGGTGCGGGAGGAGGGAATGAGCAGTTCTTC
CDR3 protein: CASSEGAGGGNEQFF

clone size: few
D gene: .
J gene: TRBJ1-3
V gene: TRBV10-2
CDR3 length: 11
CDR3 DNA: TGCGCCAGCAGTGAGGGGGACACCATATATTTT
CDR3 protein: CASSEGDTIYF

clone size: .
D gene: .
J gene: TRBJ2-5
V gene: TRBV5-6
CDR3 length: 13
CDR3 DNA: TGTGCCAGCAGCTTGGGGACTATAGAGACCCAGTACTTC
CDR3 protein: CASSLGTIETQYF

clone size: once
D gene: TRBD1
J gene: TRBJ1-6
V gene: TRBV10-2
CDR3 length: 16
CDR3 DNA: TGCGCCAGCAGTGAGTCACAGGGGAGGTATAATTCACCCCTCCACTTT
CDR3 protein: CASSESQGRYNSPLHF

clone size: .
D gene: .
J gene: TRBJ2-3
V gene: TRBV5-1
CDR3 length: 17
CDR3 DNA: TGCGCCAGCAGCTTGGGGGTCCGGGGATCGGGCACAGATACGCAGTATTTT
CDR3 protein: CASSLGVRGSGTDTQYF

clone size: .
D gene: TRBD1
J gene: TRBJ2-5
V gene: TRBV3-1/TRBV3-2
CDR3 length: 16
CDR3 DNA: TGTGCCAGCAGCCAAGGATCGGACAGGGGTGAAGAGACCCAGTACTTC
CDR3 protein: CASSQGSDRGEETQYF

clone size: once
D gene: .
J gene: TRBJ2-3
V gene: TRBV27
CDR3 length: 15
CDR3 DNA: TGTGCCAGCAGTTCCAACAGGGTGAACACAGATACGCAGTATTTT
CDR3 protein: CASSSNRVNTDTQYF

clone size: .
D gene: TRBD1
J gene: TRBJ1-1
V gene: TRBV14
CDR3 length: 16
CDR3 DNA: TGTGCCAGCAGCTTTCGGGGCCCACAGGGGGACACTGAAGCTTTCTTT
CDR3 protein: CASSFRGPQGDTEAFF

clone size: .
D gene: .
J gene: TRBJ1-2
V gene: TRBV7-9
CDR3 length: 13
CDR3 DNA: TGTGCCAGCAGCCCCATAGAGCAGTATGGCTACACCTTC
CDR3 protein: CASSPIEQYGYTF

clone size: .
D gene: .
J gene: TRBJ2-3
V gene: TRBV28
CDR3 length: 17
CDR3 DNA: TGTGCCAGCAGTTCCACGGACTATGGGCGCAGCACAGATACGCAGTATTTT
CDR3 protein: CASSSTDYGRSTDTQYF

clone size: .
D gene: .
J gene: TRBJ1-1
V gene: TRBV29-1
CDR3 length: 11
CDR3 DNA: TGCAGCGTTGGTTACGGGAGGGAAGCTTTCTTT
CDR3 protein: CSVGYGREAFF

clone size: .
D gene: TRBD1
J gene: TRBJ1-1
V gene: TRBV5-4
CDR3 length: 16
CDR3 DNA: TGTGCCAGCAGCACCTACACAGGGGGGATGAACACTGAAGCTTTCTTT
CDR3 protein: CASSTYTGGMNTEAFF

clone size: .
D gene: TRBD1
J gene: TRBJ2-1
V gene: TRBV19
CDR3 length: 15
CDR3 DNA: TGTGCCAGTAGTAACCCGGGACAGTCCTACAATGAGCAGTTCTTC
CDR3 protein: CASSNPGQSYNEQFF

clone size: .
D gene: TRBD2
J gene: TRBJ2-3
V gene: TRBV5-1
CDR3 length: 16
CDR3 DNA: TGCGCCAGCAGCAAACTAGCGGGGAGCAGCACAGATACGCAGTATTTT
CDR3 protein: CASSKLAGSSTDTQYF

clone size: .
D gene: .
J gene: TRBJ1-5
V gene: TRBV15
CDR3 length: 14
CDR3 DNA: TGTGCCACCAGCAGAGGGTGGGGATCCCAGCCCCAGCATTTT
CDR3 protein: CATSRGWGSQPQHF

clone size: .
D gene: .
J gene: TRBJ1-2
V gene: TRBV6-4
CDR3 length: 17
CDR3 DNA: TGTGCCAGCAGTGACTCGACTTTTTCTCGGGGATCTAATGGCTACACCTTC
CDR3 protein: CASSDSTFSRGSNGYTF

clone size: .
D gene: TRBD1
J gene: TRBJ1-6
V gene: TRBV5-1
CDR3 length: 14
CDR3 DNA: TGCGCCAGCAGCTTGGGGACAGGGGGTTCACCCCTCCACTTT
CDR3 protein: CASSLGTGGSPLHF

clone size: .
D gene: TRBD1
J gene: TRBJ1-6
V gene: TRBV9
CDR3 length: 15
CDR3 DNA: TGTGCCAGCAGCGTACAAGGACAGGGTACAACACCCCTCCACTTT
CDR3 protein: CASSVQGQGTTPLHF

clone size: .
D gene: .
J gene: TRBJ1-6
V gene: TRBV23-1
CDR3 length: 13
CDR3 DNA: TGCGCCAGCAGTCAAAGGACCCATTCACCCCTCCACTTT
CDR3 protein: CASSQRTHSPLHF

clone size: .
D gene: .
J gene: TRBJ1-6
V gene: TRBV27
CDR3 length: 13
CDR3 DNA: TGTGCCAGCAAAGGGCAGAATAATTCACCCCTCCACTTT
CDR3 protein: CASKGQNNSPLHF

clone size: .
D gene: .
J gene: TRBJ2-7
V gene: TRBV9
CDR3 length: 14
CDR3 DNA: TGTGCCAGCAGCGTAGAGGACGGAACCTACGAGCAGTACTTC
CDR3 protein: CASSVEDGTYEQYF

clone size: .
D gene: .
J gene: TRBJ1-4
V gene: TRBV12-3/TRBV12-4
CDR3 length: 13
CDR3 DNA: TGTGCCAGCAGTTTTGGACGGGACGAAAAACTGTTTTTT
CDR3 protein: CASSFGRDEKLFF

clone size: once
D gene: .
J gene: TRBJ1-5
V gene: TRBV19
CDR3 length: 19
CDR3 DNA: TGTGCCAGTAGTACAACCGGGACATCCACTAGGTATAGCAATCAGCCCCAGCATTTT
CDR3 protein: CASSTTGTSTRYSNQPQHF

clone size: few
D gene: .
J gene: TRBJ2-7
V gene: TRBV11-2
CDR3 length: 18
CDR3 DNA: TGTGCCAGCAGCTTAGATCCCGTTTTTGGATTAGGGGCTAGCGAGCAGTACTTC
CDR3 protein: CASSLDPVFGLGASEQYF

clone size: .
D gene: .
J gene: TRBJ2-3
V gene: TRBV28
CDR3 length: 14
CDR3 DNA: TGTGCCAGCAGTTCCCTCAGAGTCACAGATACGCAGTATTTT
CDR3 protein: CASSSLRVTDTQYF

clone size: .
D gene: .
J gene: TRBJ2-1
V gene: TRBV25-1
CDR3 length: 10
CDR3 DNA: TGTGCCAGCAGACGTAATGAGCAGTTCTTC
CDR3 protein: CASRRNEQFF